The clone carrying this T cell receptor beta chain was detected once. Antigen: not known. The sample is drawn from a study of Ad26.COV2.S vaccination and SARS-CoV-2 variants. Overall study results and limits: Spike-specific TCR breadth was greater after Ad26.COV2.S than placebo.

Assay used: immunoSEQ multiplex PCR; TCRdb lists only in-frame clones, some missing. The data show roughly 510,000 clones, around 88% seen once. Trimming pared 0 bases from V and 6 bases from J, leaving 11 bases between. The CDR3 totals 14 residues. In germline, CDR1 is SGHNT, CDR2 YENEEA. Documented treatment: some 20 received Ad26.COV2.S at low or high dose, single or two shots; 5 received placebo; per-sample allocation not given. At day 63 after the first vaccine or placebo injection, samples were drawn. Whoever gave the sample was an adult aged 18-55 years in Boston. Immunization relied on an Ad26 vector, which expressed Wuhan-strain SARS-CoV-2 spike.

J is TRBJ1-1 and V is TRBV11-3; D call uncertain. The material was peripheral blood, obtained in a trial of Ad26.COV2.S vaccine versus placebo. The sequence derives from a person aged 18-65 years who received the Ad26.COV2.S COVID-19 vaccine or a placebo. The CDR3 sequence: CASSLDGSNPEAFF. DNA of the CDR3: TGTGCCAGCAGCTTAGATGGGAGCAACCCTGAAGCTTTCTTT.